Listed here is a single T cell receptor beta chain. This clonotype was observed at least ten times. The specificity of this receptor is unknown. Base qualities are not at hand, and no much larger clone is one base apart. The data belong to a study of read filtering for tumor transcriptome and immune sequencing (dated by TCRdb to the early 2020s). Regarding the complete study: The cohort consisted of around 18 male and approximately 15 female patients, with a mean age of about 66 years and an age range of about 40 to 85. Under revised international staging, fewer than ten patients fell into R-ISS I, approximately 15 into R-ISS II and about seven into R-ISS III. Whole-transcriptome libraries were prepared with the TruSeq RNA Access Library Prep Kit after DNase treatment. Per sample, about 3.5 to 10.27 million TCR-region mapped reads were obtained with IR-seq, compared with only roughly 80 to 1273 with RNA-seq. The study compared TCR repertoires from targeted immune repertoire sequencing and bulk whole-transcriptome sequencing run on the same bone marrow samples. One main goal was a read-filtering strategy for immune repertoire data, in particular deciding whether clonotypes backed by only one read should be removed. Study-wide conclusions, independent of this receptor: The sorted CD138-negative fraction was composed of a mixed bone marrow immune population rather than of purified T cells. Clonotypes were captured by IR-seq at much higher depth and more reliably than by RNA-seq, and smaller IR-seq throughput was sufficient for identification of most shared clonotypes. Single-read clonotypes made up around 86% of clonotypes but only approximately 3.2% of total reads in IR-seq, compared with about 69% of clonotypes and about 44% of reads in RNA-seq. The correlation between IR-seq and RNA-seq shared clonotype proportions was increased by removal of single-read clonotypes.

Spanning cysteine to phenylalanine, the CDR3 consists of 17 amino acids. Only the CDR3 part of the read is kept: 51 bases, read in frame from the first base. V was cut back by 5 bases and J by 4 bases, leaving a gap of 21 bases between them. CDR1 MNHNS and CDR2 SASEGT are derived from the germline V gene. Starting from around 400 ng RNA, TCR libraries were constructed with the Immunoverse kit using molecular barcoded adaptors that cover the alpha/delta and beta/gamma chains. TCR library preparation used the same RNA that was used for transcriptome sequencing. Sequencing of the TCR libraries was done on an Illumina HiSeq 4000 with 2 x 150 cycles. As for the original processing: Using MiXCR, which included quality filtering and error correction, TCR reads were aligned to human V, D, J and C references and then assembled into CDR3 clonotypes. The tcR package in R was used to analyze clonotype counts and gene usage diversity. Raw mapping reads were checked after the RNA-seq reads had been mapped by STAR aligner version 2.5.3a onto the human GRCh37 genome. To test how sequencing depth affects detected clonotypes, IR-seq fastq files were randomly downsampled with Seqtk 1.3. TCRdb itself trimmed the public reads at Q25 with fastp, ran MiXCR and retained productive beta chains. CDR3 protein duplicates are merged, each entry listing the most common genes and DNA. The V and J calls and clone size are TCRdb's, not the authors'. Counted in this sample were 120,000 or so distinct CDR3 sequences; approximately 13% of them appeared once. 8% to 13% of the sample comes from the top ten.

Bone marrow was sampled from every patient at the time of active disease. Ficoll-Hypaque density gradient centrifugation was used to isolate bone marrow mononuclear cells. Myeloma plasma cells were removed and CD138-negative cells were collected by negative selection after labeling with CD138 magnetic microbeads on a MACS separator. The purity of the isolated cells was checked by flow cytometry with CD138 antibodies on an Attune NxT. TRIzol reagent was used to extract total RNA, and a NanoDrop spectrophotometer was used to quantify the extracted RNA. Paired RNA-seq and IR-seq were performed on each patient's CD138-negative bone marrow sample.

This TCR was recovered from a donor aged 40 or over with multiple myeloma. The rearrangement joined TRBV6-1 to TRBJ2-1; TRBD2 is perhaps the D gene, given 7 matching bases. Input material: a population of CD138-negative cells sorted from bone marrow. This specimen's cell subset or site label, interpreted: bone marrow mononuclear cells depleted of CD138+ plasma/myeloma cells by negative magnetic selection. CDR3 region: CASSSPGGPVGYNEQFF. The sequence in DNA is TGTGCCAGCAGTTCACCCGGGGGGCCAGTGGGGTACAATGAGCAGTTCTTC.